This T cell receptor beta chain originates from a study of shared clonotypes between healthy human individuals. Overall study results and limits: Non-shared clonotypes had lower generation probabilities than those shared by all four donors.

This CDR3 comprises 12 residues. Germline CDR1 reads SGHTA; CDR2 reads FQGTGA. V lost 6 bases, J lost 7 bases, and 13 bases lay in between. Repertoires were generated with immunoSEQ multiplex PCR, while TCRdb's copy carries only in-frame clones and drops some. The sample includes roughly 2.1 million clones, roughly 91% of them seen just once. Naive CD8 populations comprised CD45RO-negative cells positively selected for CCR7, excluding terminally differentiated effector memory CD45RA+ cells. In regard to this clone: The target antigen is unknown.

V and J are TRBV7-3 and TRBJ2-7; D remains unclear. The receptor comes from a man younger than 35 in good health. Some clones in this sample may be carry-over from other donors' samples. Sequencing was done on a sample of naive CD8+ T cells from PBMCs. This chain's CDR3 is CASSWAFGEQYF. The CDR3 DNA reads TGTGCCAGCAGTTGGGCCTTTGGGGAGCAGTACTTC. The full variable domain, with the rest looked up from reference TRBV7-3 and TRBJ2-7, is GAGVSQTPSNKVTEKGKYVELRCDPISGHTALYWYRQSLGQGPEFLIYFQGTGAADDSGLPNDRFFAVRPEGSVSTLKIQRTERGDSAVYLCASSWAFGEQYFGPGTRLTVT.